This TCR beta chain was identified in a study of blood T cell repertoires in COVID-19. Across the study: There were acute and convalescent COVID-19 samples, and they came from the United States, Italy and Spain. The cDNA or gDNA used as material had been derived from T cells, B-cell-depleted T cells, or PBMCs.

This clone has a handful of counts. Repertoires were generated with immunoSEQ multiplex PCR, while TCRdb's copy carries only in-frame clones and drops some. The repertoire has roughly 160,000 clones, roughly 70% of them found once; the top ten carry about 3%. V shed 2 bases, J shed 5 bases, and the junction held 4 bases outside the gene matches. The CDR3 runs to 15 residues. The V gene's germline CDR1 is MNHEY and CDR2 SMNVEV (reference sequence). This TCR derives from a woman older than 75 with acute or convalescent COVID-19. The sequenced sample was peripheral blood. This rearrangement joins TRBV27 to TRBJ2-2; 8 bases agree with TRBD2. In DNA form, the CDR3 reads TGTGCCAGCAGTTTAAGCGGGAGTAAAACCGGGGAGCTGTTTTTT. Translating gives CASSLSGSKTGELFF.